This T cell receptor beta chain was obtained from a study of CD8+CD57+ T cells in acquired aplastic anemia. About the study: Sorted cells (CD4+ and CD8+) yielded DNA amounts that averaged roughly 3.2 ug.

According to the study, genomic DNA was the template for TCR beta VDJ and CDR3 profiling. TCRdb re-called the reads through MiXCR, storing one row per CDR3 protein. The sample consists of 150,000 to 200,000 distinct CDR3 sequences, around 50% of them appearing once. Deletions cut 2 bases from V and 4 bases from J, with 11 bases between. The CDR3 consists of 14 residues. CDR1 and CDR2 (germline): LGHDT, YNNKEL (reference sequence). For sequencing, patients were chosen who had shown expansion of CD8+CD57+ cells by flow cytometry. Each of the patients presented with severe acquired aplastic anemia. Whole-study results and caveats: Patients and controls shared over 25 CD8+ CDR3 sequences, highly expressed in patients.

Many counts were recorded for this clonotype. Antigen specificity is unknown. The receptor was derived from a human donor with aplastic anemia. The chain couples TRBV3-1 to TRBJ2-5; D possibly uses TRBD1 or TRBD2 (5 bases each). Material: sorted CD4+, CD8+, or CD8+CD57+ T cells (not recorded which) from PBMCs. CDR3 protein: CASSQTVGTETQYF. As DNA, the CDR3 is TGTGCCAGCAGCCAAACAGTTGGGACAGAGACCCAGTACTTC.